The next 13 T cell receptor beta chains were all read from a single sample in a study of shared clonotypes between healthy human individuals. Terminally differentiated effector memory CD45RA+ cells were excluded by CCR7 positive selection of CD45RO-negative cells. TCRdb's table, derived via immunoSEQ multiplex PCR, lists solely in-frame clones and lacks some. The repertoire includes fewer than 850,000 clones, around 96% of them detected once, and about 0.21% sits in the top ten. What was sequenced was naive CD8+ T cells sorted from blood. The source is a man between 25 and 39 years old in good health.

J is TRBJ1-1 and V is TRBV6-1; no clear D gene. V lost 6 bases and J lost 7, with 9 bases in between. The CDR3 is 11 residues long. Germline assignment: CDR1 MNHNS and CDR2 SASEGT. The DNA of the CDR3 is TGTGCCAGCAGGGTGGGCATTGAAGCTTTCTTT. Its protein product is CASRVGIEAFF.

This chain joins TRBV7-8 and TRBJ1-1, with 7 nucleotides matching TRBD1. This CDR3 is built from 15 residues. Germline-derived CDR1 and CDR2 are SGHVS and FQNEAQ. Trimming cost V 2 bases and J 5 bases; bases outside gene matches: 8. The CDR3 loop is CASSLIKGAVTEAFF. The CDR3 coding sequence is TGTGCCAGCAGCTTAATAAAGGGGGCTGTGACTGAAGCTTTCTTT.

The J gene is TRBJ2-7, the V gene TRBV7-9, with 8 bases identical to TRBD2. After removal of 8 bases from V and 6 bases from J, the junction contained 3 bases not matched to a gene. In germline, CDR1 is SEHNR, CDR2 FQNEAQ (reference sequence). This CDR3 has 11 amino acids. This CDR3 reads CASGGRSEQYF. The CDR3 DNA is TGTGCCAGCGGCGGGAGGTCCGAGCAGTACTTC.

The chain links TRBV7-6 to TRBJ2-3; D unresolved. The CDR3 length is 12 residues. Germline V CDR1 and CDR2: SGHVS, FNYEAQ. V lost 7 bases and J lost 1, with 6 bases in between. The CDR3 DNA reads TGTGCCAGCACGGACGGCACAGATACGCAGTATTTT. Amino acids: CASTDGTDTQYF.

V gene TRBV5-5 combines with J gene TRBJ2-5; tentative D call: TRBD2 (6 bases). The CDR3 is made up of 14 amino acids. Trimming left V 6 bases short and J 1 base short, with 13 bases between. CDR1 and CDR2 from the germline V gene are SGHKS and YYEKEE (reference sequence). The CDR3 nucleotides are TGTGCCAGCAACGCATTCGGGGGCCAAGAGACCCAGTACTTC. Its translation: CASNAFGGQETQYF.

The chain is built from TRBV7-9 and TRBJ2-1; TRBD2 agrees at 8 bases. V lost 5 bases to trimming and J lost 3 bases; unmatched junction nucleotides: 6. The CDR3 has 15 residues. Germline V CDR1 and CDR2: SEHNR, FQNEAQ (reference sequence). CDR3 sequence (DNA): TGTGCCAGCAGCCCGGGGGGGCGGATCTACAATGAGCAGTTCTTC. It yields the protein CASSPGGRIYNEQFF. The whole variable domain, filled in from reference TRBV7-9 and TRBJ2-1, reads DTGVSQNPRHKITKRGQNVTFRCDPISEHNRLYWYRQTLGQGPEFLTYFQNEAQLEKSRLLSDRFSAERPKGSFSTLEIQRTEQGDSAMYLCASSPGGRIYNEQFFGPGTRLTVL.

The chain combines TRBV19 with TRBJ1-2; TRBD1 matches at 8 bases. Per germline, CDR1 LNHDA and CDR2 SQIVND (reference sequence). V shed 0 bases and J 0 bases; nucleotides not matched to a gene: 9. CDR3 length: 18 amino acids. CDR3 residues: CASSIDLPGGAPNYGYTF. The CDR3 DNA sequence: TGTGCCAGTAGTATAGATCTCCCAGGGGGCGCCCCTAACTATGGCTACACCTTC.

This chain connects TRBV5-6 to TRBJ1-5; D not certain. With 3 bases removed from V and 4 bases from J, the gap between germline ends came to 14 bases. There are 15 residues in the CDR3. CDR1 and CDR2 (germline): SGHDT, YYEEEE. DNA of the CDR3: TGTGCCAGCAGCTCCGGACCGGGTTGGAATCAGCCCCAGCATTTT. It encodes CASSSGPGWNQPQHF.

The rearrangement joins TRBV10-3 to TRBJ2-1; 9 nucleotides line up with TRBD2. Germline CDR1 ENHRY, CDR2 SYGVKD. The ends lost 8 bases at V and 3 bases at J; junction bases unmatched: 5. This CDR3 is 14 amino acids long. The DNA for the CDR3 is TGTGCCATCCATAGCGGGAGTGGCTACAATGAGCAGTTCTTC. It is translated as CAIHSGSGYNEQFF.

The rearrangement joins TRBV11-3 to TRBJ2-7; 7 nucleotides match TRBD1. The trim removed 4 bases at V and 2 bases at J, leaving 5 bases unmatched. CDR1 and CDR2 (germline): SGHNT, YENEEA. The CDR3 sequence is 14 residues long. The CDR3 sequence is CASSSSGTAYEQYF. As DNA, the CDR3 is TGTGCCAGCAGCTCATCCGGGACAGCCTACGAGCAGTACTTC.

On this clone itself: In the same sample, other DNA sequences code for this CDR3. The V and J genes are TRBV27 and TRBJ1-5; D remains ambiguous. The CDR3 is 12 amino acids. V was pared by 3 bases and J by 7 bases, with 7 bases between. Germline V gene lookup returns CDR1 MNHEY and CDR2 SMNVEV (reference sequence). This chain's CDR3 is CASSFIGQPQHF. The CDR3 coding sequence is TGTGCCAGCAGTTTTATCGGCCAGCCCCAGCATTTT.

J is TRBJ2-5 and V is TRBV7-3, with TRBD2 matching 13 bases. The CDR3 runs 16 residues. Looked up from germline, CDR1 is SGHTA and CDR2 is FQGTGA. Trimming removed 5 bases from V and 5 bases from J; junction bases left unmatched: 8. The CDR3 sequence: CASSRLGLAGDETQYF. CDR3 nucleotides: TGTGCCAGCAGCCGCCTCGGACTAGCGGGAGATGAGACCCAGTACTTC.

V gene TRBV6-1 combines with J gene TRBJ1-5; D is unresolved. The CDR3 is 14 residues long. Trimming took off 11 bases at V and 6 bases at J, with 20 bases between the two ends. CDR1 and CDR2 from the germline V gene are MNHNS and SASEGT. CDR3 amino acids: CAVEGLIVSQPQHF. CDR3 bases: TGTGCCGTCGAGGGCCTAATCGTGAGTCAGCCCCAGCATTTT.